This TCR beta chain was obtained from a study of blood T cells in healthy people across ages. Across the study: Every two T cells gave about one barcoded beta molecule via template switching.

A sample-barcoded 5' primer and a J-beta primer mix were used in a second PCR of roughly 6 to 11 cycles. MiXCR, run by TCRdb on the 5' RACE reads, gives a single entry per CDR3 protein. The table has under 1,000,000 distinct CDR3 sequences, around 36% seen once. Of note for this clonotype: Its antigen is unknown.

Study outcomes and limitations: It was held that the diversity estimates obtained from one million T cells were underestimates.

Looked up from germline, CDR1 is KGHSH and CDR2 is LQKENI. V was cut by 1 base and J by 8 bases, with 18 bases left in between. The CDR3 covers 17 residues. The chain employs TRBV18 and TRBJ2-6; perhaps D is TRBD1 or TRBD2 (5 bases each). The origin of this receptor is a man aged 18 to 29 in good health. Sequencing was performed on blood. The CDR3 DNA sequence: TGTGCCAGCTCACCACAATTAGGACTCAGGGAGACCAACGTCCTGACTTTC. Translated: CASSPQLGLRETNVLTF.